The next 23 T cell receptor beta chains were all read from a single sample in a study of shared clonotypes between healthy human individuals. Using immunoSEQ multiplex PCR, the repertoire was profiled, and TCRdb retains in-frame clones only, with some absent. This table has 2 million to 2.5 million clones, less than 95% appearing once. Sequenced input: naive CD4+ T cells from PBMCs. Regarding subset: CD45RA+ positively selected. Receptor source: a man between 18 and 35 years old in good health. Some clones in this sample may be carry-over from other donors' samples.

Concerning this clone itself: The same CDR3 arises from other DNA sequences in this sample as well. The chain uses TRBV7-2 and TRBJ2-7; unclear D gene. Germline CDR1 SGHTA, CDR2 FQGNSA. The CDR3 totals 12 residues. The V end lost 0 bases, the J end lost 5 bases, and 5 bases lay between the germline ends. CDR3 protein: CASSLARHEQYF. The CDR3 bases are TGTGCCAGCAGCTTAGCGCGGCACGAGCAGTACTTC.

This clone is a singleton in its sample. The chain is built from TRBV6-1 and TRBJ2-7; 9 nucleotides line up with TRBD1. Germline V gene sequence: CDR1 MNHNS, CDR2 SASEGT. The CDR3 loop spans 15 amino acids. J lost 3 bases, V lost 10 bases, and 13 bases had no gene match. The CDR3 region is CATKVQGQGNYEQYF. Written as DNA, the CDR3 is TGTGCCACCAAGGTCCAGGGACAGGGTAACTACGAGCAGTACTTC.

In its sample, this clone was seen once. The chain is built from TRBV7-2 and TRBJ2-1; D uncertain. The CDR3 is made up of 13 amino acids. V dropped 1 base and J dropped 7 bases, with 8 bases sitting between them. CDR1 and CDR2 (germline): SGHTA, FQGNSA. The CDR3 DNA is TGTGCCAGCAGCTTAGGGTTCGGGAATGAGCAGTTCTTC. It is translated as CASSLGFGNEQFF. Complete variable domain (other parts from reference TRBV7-2 and TRBJ2-1): GAGVSQSPSNKVTEKGKDVELRCDPISGHTALYWYRQSLGQGLEFLIYFQGNSAPDKSGLPSDRFSAERTGGSVSTLTIQRTQQEDSAVYLCASSLGFGNEQFFGPGTRLTVL.

V gene TRBV9 combines with J gene TRBJ2-1; 8 nucleotides agree with TRBD2. The CDR3 loop spans 16 amino acids. Germline CDR1 reads SGDLS; CDR2 reads YYNGEE. V lost 0 bases to trimming and J lost 7 bases; unmatched junction nucleotides: 9. The CDR3: CASSVAESGRVNEQFF. DNA of the CDR3: TGTGCCAGCAGCGTAGCTGAGAGCGGGAGAGTGAATGAGCAGTTCTTC.

The chain joins TRBV21-1 to TRBJ2-7; TRBD1 is the table's D call and was not checked against the DNA. TRBV21-1 is recorded as a pseudogene. The CDR3 contains 14 residues. CDR3 region: CASSKVGTVYEQYF. Here the CDR3 DNA reads TGTGCCAGCAGCAAAGTTGGGACAGTATACGAGCAGTACTTC.

The rearrangement uses TRBV5-8 and TRBJ1-5, with D maybe TRBD1 (6 bases). This CDR3 spans 12 amino acids. The V and J ends lost 4 bases and 11 bases respectively, with 13 bases between them. The V gene's germline CDR1 is SGHTS and CDR2 YDEGEE. This CDR3 reads CASSPQGWAQHF. The CDR3 DNA sequence: TGTGCCAGCAGCCCACAGGGTTGGGCCCAGCATTTT.

The genes are TRBV2 and TRBJ1-1; D is possibly TRBD1 (5 bases). Germline-derived CDR1 and CDR2 are SNHLY and FYNNEI. This CDR3 has 14 residues. The V and J ends lost 7 bases and 3 bases respectively, with 15 bases between them. CDR3 DNA sequence: TGTGCCAGCAAGCGTGACGGGACGTACACTGAAGCTTTCTTT. Protein: CASKRDGTYTEAFF.

This rearrangement joins TRBV7-2 to TRBJ1-2; TRBD1 is a possible D gene (5 bases). This CDR3 spans 14 amino acids. Trimming took off 1 base at V and 3 bases at J, with 9 bases between the two ends. In germline, CDR1 is SGHTA, CDR2 FQGNSA. The CDR3 sequence is CASSLETGYYGYTF. Written as DNA, the CDR3 is TGTGCCAGCAGCTTAGAAACAGGCTACTATGGCTACACCTTC.

The chain links TRBV11-2 to TRBJ1-5, with D maybe TRBD1 (5 bases). Deletions cut 2 bases from V and 0 bases from J, with 8 bases between. In germline, CDR1 is SGHAT, CDR2 FQNNGV. The CDR3 contains 15 residues. The CDR3 is CASSLSDSSNQPQHF. The CDR3 region has the DNA TGTGCCAGCAGCTTAAGCGACAGTAGCAATCAGCCCCAGCATTTT.

V is TRBV5-1 and J is TRBJ1-2; a weak D match, TRBD1 (5 bases). Germline assignment: CDR1 SGHRS and CDR2 YFSETQ. The CDR3 has 15 residues. The ends were cut back, 0 bases at V and 6 bases at J, with 15 bases in the middle. The chain's CDR3 is CASSLGGRGVNGYTF. CDR3 in DNA: TGCGCCAGCAGCTTGGGAGGTCGAGGGGTTAATGGCTACACCTTC.

V is TRBV10-3 and J is TRBJ1-2, with a tentative D call TRBD1 (5 bases). This CDR3 spans 12 amino acids. Germline V gives CDR1 ENHRY, CDR2 SYGVKD. With 6 bases removed from V and 4 bases from J, the gap between germline ends came to 9 bases. In DNA form, the CDR3 reads TGTGCCATCAGACAGGATAGCTATGGCTACACCTTC. Translation gives CAIRQDSYGYTF.

As DNA, the CDR3 is TGTGCCAGCAGCCTTGCGGGGCAGTATATGGGGGATGAGCAGTTCTTC. It encodes CASSLAGQYMGDEQFF. This rearrangement joins TRBV7-2 to TRBJ2-1; weak D call: TRBD2 (6 bases). The germline V gene encodes CDR1 SGHTA and CDR2 FQGNSA. V was shortened by 5 bases and J by 8 bases, with 22 bases between the two germline ends. The CDR3 runs to 16 residues. Full variable domain (remainder filled in from reference TRBV7-2 and TRBJ2-1): GAGVSQSPSNKVTEKGKDVELRCDPISGHTALYWYRQSLGQGLEFLIYFQGNSAPDKSGLPSDRFSAERTGGSVSTLTIQRTQQEDSAVYLCASSLAGQYMGDEQFFGPGTRLTVL.

This chain joins TRBV28 and TRBJ1-5; D gene ambiguous. The CDR3 consists of 14 residues. CDR1 is MDHEN, CDR2 SYDVKM, per germline. Trimming left V 6 bases short and J 7 bases short, with 16 bases between. The CDR3 loop is CASRGDRSRQPQHF. As DNA, the CDR3 is TGTGCCAGCAGGGGCGACCGAAGCAGGCAGCCCCAGCATTTT. Full variable domain (rest looked up from reference TRBV28 and TRBJ1-5): DVKVTQSSRYLVKRTGEKVFLECVQDMDHENMFWYRQDPGLGLRLIYFSYDVKMKEKGDIPEGYSVSREKKERFSLILESASTNQTSMYLCASRGDRSRQPQHFGDGTRLSIL.

Only one count was recorded for this clone. This rearrangement joins TRBV19 to TRBJ1-2; 8 nucleotides match TRBD1. The germline V gene encodes CDR1 LNHDA and CDR2 SQIVND (reference sequence). Trimming took 6 bases from V and 3 from J; bases not matched to a gene: 9. The CDR3 spans 15 residues. Here the CDR3 reads CASRGRTGLYYGYTF. The CDR3 bases are TGTGCCAGTAGGGGCCGGACAGGGCTTTACTATGGCTACACCTTC.

CDR3 nucleotides: TGTGCCAGCAGCTTTAGAGGTAGCGGGTGGTCCTACGAGCAGTACTTC. Protein sequence: CASSFRGSGWSYEQYF. V is TRBV13 and J is TRBJ2-7; 7 nucleotides match TRBD2. The CDR3 sequence is 16 residues long. Germline V lookup: CDR1 PRHDT, CDR2 FYEKMQ (reference sequence). V dropped 3 bases and J dropped 1; count of bases not matched to a gene: 9. The full variable domain, rest sourced from reference TRBV13 and TRBJ2-7, is AAGVIQSPRHLIKEKRETATLKCYPIPRHDTVYWYQQGPGQDPQFLISFYEKMQSDKGSIPDRFSAQQFSDYHSELNMSSLELGDSALYFCASSFRGSGWSYEQYFGPGTRLTVT.

A single count supports this clone. The J gene is TRBJ2-7, the V gene TRBV7-8; 9 bases are a match to TRBD2. V was pared by 5 bases and J by 2 bases, with 7 bases of the junction left unmatched. This CDR3 comprises 15 residues. CDR1 and CDR2 from the germline V gene are SGHVS and FQNEAQ. DNA for the CDR3: TGTGCCAGCAGCGGTGGGATAGCGGGAGCCTACGAGCAGTACTTC. Encoded protein: CASSGGIAGAYEQYF.

The V and J genes are TRBV28 and TRBJ1-2; D gene uncertain. Between the trimmed V and J ends, which lost 8 bases and 1 base, there was a span of 17 bases. The CDR3 extends over 15 amino acids. Germline values: CDR1 MDHEN, CDR2 SYDVKM. The CDR3 region is CASLFDSRINYGYTF. CDR3 DNA: TGTGCCAGCTTGTTCGACTCACGGATTAACTATGGCTACACCTTC.

The table lists this clone with a count of one. The J gene is TRBJ2-7, the V gene TRBV6-1; D call uncertain. CDR3 length equals 13 residues. The germline V gene has CDR1 MNHNS and CDR2 SASEGT. Trimming removed 11 bases from V and 7 bases from J, with 21 bases in between. The CDR3 is CASMMGLGWEQYF. The DNA for the CDR3 is TGTGCCTCGATGATGGGCCTCGGGTGGGAGCAGTACTTC.

This clone occurred once. The J gene is TRBJ2-1, the V gene TRBV10-3; 8 bases align to TRBD1. The CDR3 consists of 14 residues. Germline V gene data show CDR1 as ENHRY and CDR2 as SYGVKD. The V and J ends lost 10 bases and 8 bases, in that order; junction bases with no gene match: 13. The CDR3 DNA is TGTGCCACTCTGGGGACAGGTGTGACCGATGAGCAGTTCTTC. Translated, it gives CATLGTGVTDEQFF.

V is TRBV5-1 and J is TRBJ2-7, with D perhaps matching TRBD1 or TRBD2 (6 bases each). The CDR3 spans 14 residues. Germline CDR1 SGHRS, CDR2 YFSETQ. With 2 bases removed from V and 1 base from J, the gap between germline ends came to 10 bases. CDR3 protein: CASSFVGGSYEQYF. The CDR3 nucleotides are TGCGCCAGCAGCTTTGTAGGGGGGTCCTACGAGCAGTACTTC.

V is TRBV29-1 and J is TRBJ2-7, with 14 nucleotides matching TRBD2. J gave up 3 bases and V 4 bases, and 5 bases lay outside the gene matches. This CDR3 comprises 15 residues. The germline V gene has CDR1 SQVTM and CDR2 ANQGSEA. CDR3 protein: CSVVLTSGRVYEQYF. Here the CDR3 DNA reads TGCAGCGTTGTGTTGACTAGCGGGAGGGTCTACGAGCAGTACTTC.

V usage is TRBV11-3 and J usage is TRBJ2-7; D unclear. The germline gives CDR1 SGHNT, CDR2 YENEEA. Trimming took off 1 base at V and 3 bases at J, with 16 bases between the two ends. This CDR3 region has 16 residues. The CDR3 loop reads CASSLARTLDCYEQYF. DNA of the CDR3: TGTGCCAGCAGCTTAGCCCGCACGCTCGACTGCTACGAGCAGTACTTC.

The rearrangement joins TRBV10-3 to TRBJ1-5; D is uncertain. Germline V gives CDR1 ENHRY, CDR2 SYGVKD. V was cut by 7 bases and J by 4 bases, with 11 bases left in between. This CDR3 contains 13 residues. This chain's CDR3 is CAITAEANQPQHF. In DNA, the CDR3 is TGTGCCATCACCGCGGAAGCTAATCAGCCCCAGCATTTT.